This T cell receptor beta chain was found in a study of blood T cell repertoires in COVID-19. Background on the study: PBMCs, B-cell-depleted T cells, or T cells provided the cDNA or gDNA that made up the material.

In the original processing: Reference gene primer amplification yielded estimated nucleated cell counts. Libraries were prepared by immunoSEQ multiplex PCR; TCRdb keeps only in-frame clonotypes and omits some of them. The V and J calls and clone size are taken from that table; D and trimming were inferred from the DNA. The sample lists 250,000 or so clones, roughly 84% occurring once. Trimming removed 3 bases from V and 4 bases from J, with 10 bases in between. Germline V gene lookup returns CDR1 LNHDA and CDR2 SQIVND (reference sequence). The CDR3 extends over 14 amino acids. Participants' reported clinical history set cohort assignment.

The chain has TRBV19 and TRBJ1-3; D is unresolved. Sequencing was performed on PBMCs or T cells enriched from blood (not recorded which). This receptor was taken from a man aged 50 or older who had recovered from COVID-19. The CDR3 DNA follows: TGTGCCAGTAGTATCGGGGTGGCAGGAAACACCATATATTTT. It encodes CASSIGVAGNTIYF.